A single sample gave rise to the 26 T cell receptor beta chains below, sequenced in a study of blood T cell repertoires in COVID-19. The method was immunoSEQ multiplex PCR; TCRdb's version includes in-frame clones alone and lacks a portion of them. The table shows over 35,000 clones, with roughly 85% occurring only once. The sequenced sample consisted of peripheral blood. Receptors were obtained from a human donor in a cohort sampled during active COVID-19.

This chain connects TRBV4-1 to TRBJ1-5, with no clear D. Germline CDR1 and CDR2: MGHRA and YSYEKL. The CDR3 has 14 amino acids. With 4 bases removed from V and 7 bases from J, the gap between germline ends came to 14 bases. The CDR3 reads CASSLVGGEQPQHF. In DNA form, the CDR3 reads TGCGCCAGCAGCCTCGTGGGAGGAGAGCAGCCCCAGCATTTT.

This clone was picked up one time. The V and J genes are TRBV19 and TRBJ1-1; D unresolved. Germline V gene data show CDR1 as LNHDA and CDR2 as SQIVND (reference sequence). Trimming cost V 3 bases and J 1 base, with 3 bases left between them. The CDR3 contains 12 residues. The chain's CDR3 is CASSMRNTEAFF. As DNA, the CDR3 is TGTGCCAGTAGTATGAGGAACACTGAAGCTTTCTTT.

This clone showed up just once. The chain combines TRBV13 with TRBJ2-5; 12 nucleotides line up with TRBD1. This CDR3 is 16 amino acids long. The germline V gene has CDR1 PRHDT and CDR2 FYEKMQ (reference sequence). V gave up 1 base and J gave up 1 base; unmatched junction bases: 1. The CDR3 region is CASSLEGQGAQETQYF. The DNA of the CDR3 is TGTGCCAGCAGCTTAGAGGGACAGGGGGCCCAAGAGACCCAGTACTTC.

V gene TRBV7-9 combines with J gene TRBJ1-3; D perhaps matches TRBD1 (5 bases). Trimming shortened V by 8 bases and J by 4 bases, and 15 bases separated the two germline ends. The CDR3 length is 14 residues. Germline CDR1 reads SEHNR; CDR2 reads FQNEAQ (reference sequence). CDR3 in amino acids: CASSSPGQGNTIYF. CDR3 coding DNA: TGTGCCAGCTCGTCTCCAGGGCAAGGAAACACCATATATTTT.

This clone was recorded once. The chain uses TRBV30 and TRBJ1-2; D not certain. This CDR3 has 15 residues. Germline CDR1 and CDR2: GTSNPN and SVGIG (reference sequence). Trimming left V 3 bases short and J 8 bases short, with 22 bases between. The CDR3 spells CAWSALNGRGGGYTF. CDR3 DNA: TGTGCCTGGAGCGCATTAAACGGCCGGGGTGGCGGCTACACCTTC.

This CDR3 is CASSLNRDSYNEQFF. The CDR3 nucleotides read TGTGCCAGCAGCTTAAACAGGGACTCCTACAATGAGCAGTTCTTC. The chain joins TRBV7-3 to TRBJ2-1, with D possibly being TRBD1 (6 bases). From germline, CDR1 is SGHTA and CDR2 FQGTGA. V was trimmed by 1 base and J by 0 bases, leaving 7 bases between them. This CDR3 has 15 amino acids.

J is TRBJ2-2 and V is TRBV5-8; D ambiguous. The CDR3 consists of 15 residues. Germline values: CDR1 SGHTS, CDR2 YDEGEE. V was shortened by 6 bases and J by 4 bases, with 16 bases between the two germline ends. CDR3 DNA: TGTGCCAGCATCACTCGTCGCGGTCTCACCGGGGAGCTGTTTTTT. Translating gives CASITRRGLTGELFF.

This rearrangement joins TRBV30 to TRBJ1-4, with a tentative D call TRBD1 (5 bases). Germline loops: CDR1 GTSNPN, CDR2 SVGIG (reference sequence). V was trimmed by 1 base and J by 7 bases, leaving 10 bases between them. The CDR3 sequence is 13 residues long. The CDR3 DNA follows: TGTGCCTGGAGTGCCGACAGCCTTGAAAAACTGTTTTTT. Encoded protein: CAWSADSLEKLFF. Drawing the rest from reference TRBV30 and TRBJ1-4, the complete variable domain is SQTIHQWPATLVQPVGSPLSLECTVEGTSNPNLYWYRQAAGRGLQLLFYSVGIGQISSEVPQNLSASRPQDRQFILSSKKLLLSDSGFYLCAWSADSLEKLFFGSGTQLSVL.

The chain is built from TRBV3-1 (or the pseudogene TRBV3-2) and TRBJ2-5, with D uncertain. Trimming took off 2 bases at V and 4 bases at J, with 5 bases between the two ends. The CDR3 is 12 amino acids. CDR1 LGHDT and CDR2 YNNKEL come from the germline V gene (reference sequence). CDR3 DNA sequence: TGTGCCAGCAGCCAAAGAGCAGAGACCCAGTACTTC. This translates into CASSQRAETQYF.

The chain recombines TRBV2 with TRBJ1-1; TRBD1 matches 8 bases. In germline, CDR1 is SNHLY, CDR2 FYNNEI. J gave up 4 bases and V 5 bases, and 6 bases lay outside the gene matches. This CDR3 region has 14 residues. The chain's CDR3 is CASSLDRAVTEAFF. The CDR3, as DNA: TGTGCCAGCAGTCTGGACAGGGCAGTCACTGAAGCTTTCTTT.

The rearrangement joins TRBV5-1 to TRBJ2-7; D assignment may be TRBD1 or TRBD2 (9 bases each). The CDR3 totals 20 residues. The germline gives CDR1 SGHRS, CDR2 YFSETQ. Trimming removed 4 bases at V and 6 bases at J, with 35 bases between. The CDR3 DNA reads TGCGCCAGCAGCCCCCACCAGGGGACAGGGCGATTAGCGGGAGTCCCCGAGCAGTACTTC. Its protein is CASSPHQGTGRLAGVPEQYF.

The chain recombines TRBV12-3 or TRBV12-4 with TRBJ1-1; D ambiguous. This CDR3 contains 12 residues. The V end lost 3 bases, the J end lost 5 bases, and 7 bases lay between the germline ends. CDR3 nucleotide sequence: TGTGCCAGCAGTTTTAGCGGGACTGAAGCTTTCTTT. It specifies CASSFSGTEAFF.

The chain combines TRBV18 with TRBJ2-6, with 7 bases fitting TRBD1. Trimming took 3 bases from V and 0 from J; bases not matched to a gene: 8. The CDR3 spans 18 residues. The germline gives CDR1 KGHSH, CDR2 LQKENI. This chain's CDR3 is CASSPRQGGGSGANVLTF. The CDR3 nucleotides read TGTGCCAGCTCACCCCGACAGGGTGGCGGCTCTGGGGCCAACGTCCTGACTTTC. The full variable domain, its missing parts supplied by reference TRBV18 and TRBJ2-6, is NAGVMQNPRHLVRRRGQEARLRCSPMKGHSHVYWYRQLPEEGLKFMVYLQKENIIDESGMPKERFSAEFPKEGPSILRIQQVVRGDSAAYFCASSPRQGGGSGANVLTFGAGSRLTVL.

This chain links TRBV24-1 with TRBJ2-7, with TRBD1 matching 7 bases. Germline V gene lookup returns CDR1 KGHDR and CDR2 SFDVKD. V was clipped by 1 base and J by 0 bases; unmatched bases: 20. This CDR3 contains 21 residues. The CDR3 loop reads CATSDLCVTGTDSTSSYEQYF. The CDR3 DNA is TGTGCCACCAGTGATTTATGCGTAACCGGGACAGACAGCACCAGCTCCTACGAGCAGTACTTC.

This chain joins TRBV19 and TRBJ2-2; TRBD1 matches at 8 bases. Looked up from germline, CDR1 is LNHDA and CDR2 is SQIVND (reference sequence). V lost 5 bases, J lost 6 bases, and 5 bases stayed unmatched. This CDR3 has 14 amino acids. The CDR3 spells CASSPLQGAGELFF. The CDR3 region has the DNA TGTGCCAGTAGTCCCTTACAGGGGGCCGGGGAGCTGTTTTTT.

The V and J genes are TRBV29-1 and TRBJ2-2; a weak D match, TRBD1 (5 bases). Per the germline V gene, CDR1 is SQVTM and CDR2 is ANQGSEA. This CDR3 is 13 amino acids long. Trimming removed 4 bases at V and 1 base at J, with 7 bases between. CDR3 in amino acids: CSVGQWNTGELFF. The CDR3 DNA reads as TGCAGCGTTGGACAGTGGAACACCGGGGAGCTGTTTTTT.

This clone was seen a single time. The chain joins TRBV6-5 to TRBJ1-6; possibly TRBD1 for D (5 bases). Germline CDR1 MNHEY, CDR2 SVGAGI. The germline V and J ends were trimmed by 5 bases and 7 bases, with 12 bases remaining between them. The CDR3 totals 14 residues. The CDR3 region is CASSRTPWNSPLHF. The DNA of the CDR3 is TGTGCCAGCAGTCGGACACCCTGGAATTCACCCCTCCACTTT.

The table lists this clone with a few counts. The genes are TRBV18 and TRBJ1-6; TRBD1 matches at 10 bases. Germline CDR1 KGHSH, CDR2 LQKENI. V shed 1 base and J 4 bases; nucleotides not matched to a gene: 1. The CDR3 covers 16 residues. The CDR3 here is CASSPRDRGYNSPLHF. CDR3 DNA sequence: TGTGCCAGCTCACCACGGGACAGGGGATATAATTCACCCCTCCACTTT.

This CDR3 reads CASSLTSGRVAREKLFF. The DNA of the CDR3 is TGTGCCAGCAGCTTGACCTCCGGCAGGGTGGCCCGGGAAAAACTGTTTTTT. V is TRBV5-4 and J is TRBJ1-4, with D perhaps matching TRBD1 (5 bases). Trimming shortened V by 1 base and J by 8 bases, and 21 bases separated the two germline ends. This CDR3 is built from 17 residues. Germline V lookup: CDR1 SGHNT, CDR2 YYREEE (reference sequence).

CDR3: CASSPRDRGYTEAFF. The CDR3 region has the DNA TGTGCCAGCAGCCCCCGGGACAGGGGATACACTGAAGCTTTCTTT. The V and J genes are TRBV7-8 and TRBJ1-1, with 10 nucleotides matching TRBD1. Germline assignment: CDR1 SGHVS and CDR2 FQNEAQ. This CDR3 has 15 residues. V dropped 5 bases and J dropped 3; count of bases not matched to a gene: 6.

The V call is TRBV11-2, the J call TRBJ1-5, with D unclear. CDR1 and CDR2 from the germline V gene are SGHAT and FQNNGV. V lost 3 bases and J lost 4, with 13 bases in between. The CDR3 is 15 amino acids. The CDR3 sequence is CASSLDGLRNQPQHF. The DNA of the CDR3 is TGTGCCAGCAGCTTGGATGGGCTAAGGAATCAGCCCCAGCATTTT.

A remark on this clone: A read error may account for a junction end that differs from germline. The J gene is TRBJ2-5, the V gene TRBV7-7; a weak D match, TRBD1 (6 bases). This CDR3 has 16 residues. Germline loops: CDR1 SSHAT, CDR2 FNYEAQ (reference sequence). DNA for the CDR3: TGTGCTAGCAGCTCGTCAGGGGTAACCTCGGGAGAGACCCAGTACTTC. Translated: CASSSSGVTSGETQYF.

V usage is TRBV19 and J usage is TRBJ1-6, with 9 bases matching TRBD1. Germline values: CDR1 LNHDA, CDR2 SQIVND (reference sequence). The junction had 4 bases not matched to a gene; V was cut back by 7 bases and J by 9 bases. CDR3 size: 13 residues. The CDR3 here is CASTTGQGSPLHF. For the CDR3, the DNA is TGTGCCAGTACCACGGGACAGGGTTCACCCCTCCACTTT.

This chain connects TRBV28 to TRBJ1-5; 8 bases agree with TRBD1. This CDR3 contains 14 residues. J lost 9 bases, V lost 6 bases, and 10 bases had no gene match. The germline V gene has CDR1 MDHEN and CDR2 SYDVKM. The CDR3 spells CASRLQGGSPPQHF. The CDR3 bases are TGTGCCAGCAGGTTACAGGGGGGTTCCCCGCCCCAGCATTTT.

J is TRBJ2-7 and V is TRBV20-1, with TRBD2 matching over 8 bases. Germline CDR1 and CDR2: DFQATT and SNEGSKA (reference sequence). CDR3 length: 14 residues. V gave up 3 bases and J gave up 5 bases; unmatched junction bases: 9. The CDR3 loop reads CSASSGEVSDEQYF. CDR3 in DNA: TGCAGTGCTAGTAGCGGGGAGGTGTCTGACGAGCAGTACTTC.

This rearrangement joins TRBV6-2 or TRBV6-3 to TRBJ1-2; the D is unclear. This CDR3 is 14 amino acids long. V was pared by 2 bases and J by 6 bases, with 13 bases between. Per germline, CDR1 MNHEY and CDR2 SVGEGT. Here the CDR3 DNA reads TGTGCCAGCAGTTACCCGGAGACTAGACATGGCTACACCTTC. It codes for CASSYPETRHGYTF.